This T cell receptor (beta chain) is drawn from a study of Ad26.COV2.S vaccination and SARS-CoV-2 variants. Study-wide background: A COV1001 Ad26.COV2.S trial-arm participant provided the sample. Regarding the study as a whole: Spike-specific responses of CD8+ and CD4+ T cells were reported to display substantial breadth after vaccination.

As to treatment: 19 received Ad26.COV2.S at low or high dose, single or two shots; several received placebo; per-sample allocation not given. Sampling happened 63 days after the first vaccine or placebo injection. A Boston donor was an adult aged 18-55 years. Wuhan-strain spike was delivered by a replication-incompetent Ad26 vector. Between the trimmed V and J ends, which lost 3 bases and 4 bases, there was a span of 15 bases. The length of the CDR3 is 15 residues. CDR1 and CDR2 from the germline V gene are SNHLY and FYNNEI. This clone was picked up a small number of times. Its antigen is unidentified. The repertoire was sequenced with immunoSEQ multiplex PCR; TCRdb's copy has only in-frame clones and lacks some. Among some 340,000 clones listed, about 82% were seen once.

The chain has TRBV2 and TRBJ1-2; a possible D gene is TRBD1 (5 bases). The receptor was derived from a person aged 18-60 years who received the Ad26.COV2.S COVID-19 vaccine or a placebo. The source was peripheral blood, collected in a trial of Ad26.COV2.S vaccine versus placebo. The CDR3 DNA sequence: TGTGCCAGCAGTGACCAGGGAAGCAATGGCTATGGCTACACCTTC. Residues: CASSDQGSNGYGYTF.